A single sample is the source of the 5 T cell receptor beta chains below, sequenced in a study of cytomegalovirus exposure and HLA in healthy donors. The PCR ran on 60 Vbeta and 13 Jbeta primers. Clones were read by immunoSEQ multiplex PCR, and TCRdb kept only the in-frame ones, dropping some. This sample has roughly 66,000 clones, with 55% to 65% found just once. The sample consisted of PBMCs. The receptors here all came from a woman aged 50 to 60 in good health and CMV-seronegative.

The rearrangement joins TRBV5-1 to TRBJ1-1, with 8 bases matching TRBD1. Trimming removed 0 bases from V and 8 bases from J; junction bases left unmatched: 3. The germline gives CDR1 SGHRS, CDR2 YFSETQ. The CDR3 extends over 13 amino acids. The CDR3 here is CASSLAGQGEAFF. The DNA of the CDR3 is TGCGCCAGCAGCTTGGCCGGACAGGGAGAAGCTTTCTTT.

The J gene is TRBJ2-7, the V gene TRBV4-1, with D hard to call. The CDR3 length is 12 residues. Germline V gene lookup returns CDR1 MGHRA and CDR2 YSYEKL. Trimming took off 2 bases at V and 3 bases at J, with 5 bases between the two ends. Here the CDR3 reads CASSQSGYEQYF. CDR3 DNA: TGCGCCAGCAGCCAATCAGGCTACGAGCAGTACTTC.

The chain joins TRBV28 to TRBJ2-3; 7 nucleotides agree with TRBD2. CDR3 length equals 14 residues. Germline CDR1 reads MDHEN; CDR2 reads SYDVKM. V lost 4 bases and J lost 6; bases outside the gene matches: 7. CDR3 in amino acids: CASSWGGNGDTQYF. The CDR3 coding sequence is TGTGCCAGCAGTTGGGGAGGGAATGGGGATACGCAGTATTTT.

This clone has a handful of counts. This chain links TRBV4-3 with TRBJ1-2, with TRBD1 matching over 7 bases. The CDR3 totals 14 residues. CDR1 LGHNA and CDR2 YSLEER come from the germline V gene. Unmatched junction bases numbered 5, after V lost 3 bases and J lost 4 bases. The chain's CDR3 is CASSQTGLSYGYTF. As DNA, the CDR3 is TGCGCCAGCAGCCAGACAGGGCTTTCCTATGGCTACACCTTC.

The genes are TRBV9 and TRBJ2-1; D remains unclear. The CDR3 length is 13 residues. V lost 0 bases and J 9 bases, leaving 10 bases between the germline ends. Germline CDR1 reads SGDLS; CDR2 reads YYNGEE. CDR3 sequence reads: CASSVGLTGEQFF. The CDR3 DNA sequence: TGTGCCAGCAGCGTAGGTTTGACTGGTGAGCAGTTCTTC.